This T cell receptor beta chain comes out of a study of CD8+CD57+ T cells in acquired aplastic anemia. Study as a whole: DNA per sorted CD4+ or CD8+ sample ranged roughly 0.19 to 30 ug, averaging approximately 3.3 ug.

This clonotype was seen ten or more times. What it binds is not known. This may stem from a read error, because a much larger clone lies one nucleotide away. CDR3 length: 13 residues. The germline CDR1 and CDR2 sequences are LNHNV and YYDKDF (reference sequence). Genomic DNA constituted the template upon which TCR beta VDJ and CDR3 profiling was performed. TCRdb re-called the reads with MiXCR, one entry per CDR3 protein. The sample has tens of thousands of distinct CDR3 sequences, 45% to 55% seen once. Study results and caveats: Almost 30 sequences, all CD8+ CDR3, were shared between patients and controls.

Input material: sorted CD4+, CD8+, or CD8+CD57+ T cells (not recorded which) from PBMCs. This chain connects TRBV15 to TRBJ1-5; TRBD1 might be the D (6 bases). The source of this sequence is a human donor in good health, serving as a control. CDR3 DNA: TGTGCCACCGGAAGACAGGAGAATCAGCTCCAGCATTTT. It codes for CATGRQENQLQHF.